This T cell receptor beta chain was sequenced during a study of shared T cell receptors in the human thymus. The ends were cut back, 4 bases at V and 7 bases at J, with 10 bases in the middle. CDR1 is LGHNA and CDR2 is YNFKEQ in the germline V gene. The CDR3 is 12 amino acids. The table came from immunoSEQ multiplex PCR; TCRdb's copy has only in-frame clones and leaves some out. The sample lists about 380,000 clones; just under 95% were seen once. This clonotype originated in a human donor. The material sequenced was thymocytes. The chain recombines TRBV4-2 with TRBJ1-1; no firm D call. The CDR3: CASSLLGNEAFF. The CDR3 nucleotides are TGTGCCAGCAGCCTGTTGGGTAATGAAGCTTTCTTT.